Listed here is a single T cell receptor beta chain. The sample originates from a study of blood T cell repertoires in COVID-19. Clones were sequenced by immunoSEQ multiplex PCR, and TCRdb holds only the in-frame ones, with some missing. The sample yields under 200,000 clones, around three quarters seen once. Trimming cost V 3 bases and J 6 bases, with 12 bases left between them. The CDR3 covers 13 residues. Material: peripheral blood. The V gene is TRBV12-3 or TRBV12-4, the J gene TRBJ2-7; D call uncertain. The receptor's source is a man between 65 and 80 years old with active or convalescent COVID-19. As DNA, the CDR3 is TGTGCCAGCAGTTTTGGGTTCGGAGTCGAGCAGTACTTC. The encoded protein is CASSFGFGVEQYF.